The 5 T cell receptor beta chains reported below all come from one sample, sequenced in a study of cytomegalovirus exposure and HLA in healthy donors. 60 Vbeta and 13 Jbeta primers were used in PCR. Libraries were prepared by immunoSEQ multiplex PCR; TCRdb keeps only in-frame clonotypes and omits some of them. The data contain approximately 150,000 clones, around 82% of them singletons. Sequencing was done on a sample of PBMCs. The source is a man younger than 45 in good health and CMV-seronegative.

This clone occurred once. This chain links TRBV25-1 with TRBJ2-7; D is unresolved. The CDR3 loop spans 14 amino acids. Germline CDR1 MGHDK, CDR2 SYGVNS. Trimming pared 4 bases from V and 4 bases from J, leaving 14 bases between. The CDR3 region has the DNA TGTGCCAGCAGTGTCCCCCTCCCCGGGTACGAGCAGTACTTC. Translated: CASSVPLPGYEQYF.

This clone was counted only a few times. The chain recombines TRBV5-4 with TRBJ1-2, with D tentatively TRBD1 (5 bases). The V and J ends lost 4 bases and 3 bases respectively, with 25 bases between them. This CDR3 region has 18 residues. Per the germline V gene, CDR1 is SGHNT and CDR2 is YYREEE (reference sequence). The CDR3 DNA reads as TGTGCCAGCAGCCTGCGGTATCGAGCTGCAGGGAAAGACTATGGCTACACCTTC. It specifies CASSLRYRAAGKDYGYTF.

The chain couples TRBV19 to TRBJ2-3; no clear D gene. CDR1 and CDR2 (germline): LNHDA, SQIVND (reference sequence). With 0 bases removed from V and 2 bases from J, the gap between germline ends came to 6 bases. This CDR3 spans 14 amino acids. The DNA for the CDR3 is TGTGCCAGTAGTATAGATCGGTACACAGATACGCAGTATTTT. Amino acids: CASSIDRYTDTQYF.

This clone has only a few counts. V and J are TRBV18 and TRBJ2-2; perhaps TRBD2 as D (6 bases). V was pared by 5 bases and J by 0 bases, with 7 bases between. Germline CDR1 reads KGHSH; CDR2 reads LQKENI. The CDR3 has 14 amino acids. CDR3 nucleotides: TGTGCCAGCTCATCTAGCGCGAACACCGGGGAGCTGTTTTTT. It specifies CASSSSANTGELFF.

The genes are TRBV27 and TRBJ1-2; D perhaps matches TRBD1 (5 bases). Germline V gene lookup returns CDR1 MNHEY and CDR2 SMNVEV (reference sequence). CDR3 length equals 15 residues. Between the trimmed V and J ends, which lost 5 bases and 2 bases, there was a span of 15 bases. The CDR3 region has the DNA TGTGCCAGCAGTCCCAGGGCCATATTAAACTATGGCTACACCTTC. It translates to CASSPRAILNYGYTF.